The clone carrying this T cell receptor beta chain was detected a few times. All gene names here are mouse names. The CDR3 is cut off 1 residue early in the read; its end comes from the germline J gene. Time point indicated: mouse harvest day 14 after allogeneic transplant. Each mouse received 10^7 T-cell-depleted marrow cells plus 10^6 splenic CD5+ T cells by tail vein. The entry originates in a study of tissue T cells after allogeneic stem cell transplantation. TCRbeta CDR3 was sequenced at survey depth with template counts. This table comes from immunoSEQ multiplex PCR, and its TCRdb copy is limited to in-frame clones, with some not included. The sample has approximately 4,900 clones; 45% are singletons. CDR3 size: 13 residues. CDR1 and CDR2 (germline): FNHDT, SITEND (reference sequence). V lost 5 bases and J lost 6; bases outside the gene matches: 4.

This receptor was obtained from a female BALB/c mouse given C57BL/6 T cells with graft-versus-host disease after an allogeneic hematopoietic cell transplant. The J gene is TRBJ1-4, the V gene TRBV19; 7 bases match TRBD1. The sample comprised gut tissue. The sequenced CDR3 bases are TGTGCCAGCAGCCCAGACAGGGACGAAAGATTATTT. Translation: CASSPDRDERLF. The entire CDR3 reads CASSPDRDERLFF.